These 7 T cell receptor beta chains were sequenced from one sample in a study of beta chain features in type 1 diabetes. Findings of the study overall: TCRB CDR3s from Type 1 diabetes patients were moderately but significantly shorter in all four CD4+ subsets.

The sequenced template was cDNA made from the entire isolated RNA. TCRdb's copy holds only in-frame clones and misses some; the assay was immunoSEQ multiplex PCR. The sample lists about 340,000 clones, roughly 12% occurring once. The antigens of these receptors remain unknown. The source material was naive CD4+ T cells from blood. Receptor source: a woman younger than 30 with type 1 diabetes.

The chain's CDR3 is CASSLGPGQYQETQYF. The CDR3 DNA follows: TGCGCCAGCAGCTTGGGGCCGGGACAGTACCAAGAGACCCAGTACTTC. V gene TRBV5-1 combines with J gene TRBJ2-5, with 7 bases identical to TRBD1. With 0 bases clipped from V and 0 bases from J, the junction kept 5 bases outside the gene matches. There are 16 residues in the CDR3. Germline V lookup: CDR1 SGHRS, CDR2 YFSETQ.

This clone was detected a few times. The genes are TRBV7-9 and TRBJ2-1, with 8 bases fitting TRBD2. The CDR3 is made up of 13 amino acids. The ends lost 1 base at V and 7 bases at J; junction bases unmatched: 0. CDR1 SEHNR and CDR2 FQNEAQ come from the germline V gene (reference sequence). CDR3 amino acids: CASSLGLANEQFF. The CDR3 DNA reads as TGTGCCAGCAGCTTAGGACTAGCGAATGAGCAGTTCTTC. Variable domain in full (rest from reference TRBV7-9 and TRBJ2-1): DTGVSQNPRHKITKRGQNVTFRCDPISEHNRLYWYRQTLGQGPEFLTYFQNEAQLEKSRLLSDRFSAERPKGSFSTLEIQRTEQGDSAMYLCASSLGLANEQFFGPGTRLTVL.

V gene TRBV7-2 combines with J gene TRBJ2-3, with 7 nucleotides matching TRBD2. The CDR3 runs 17 residues. The junction had 15 bases not matched to a gene; V was cut back by 4 bases and J by 5 bases. Germline lookup yields CDR1 SGHTA and CDR2 FQGNSA. In nucleotides, the CDR3 is TGTGCCAGCAGCTCCGCCAGGTTAGCGGGCGGAATAGATACGCAGTATTTT. Translating it yields CASSSARLAGGIDTQYF.

The CDR3 nucleotides read TGTGCCAGTAGTTGGCAGGGGAACTATGGCTACACCTTC. Translated: CASSWQGNYGYTF. The chain has TRBV19 and TRBJ1-2; the D gene is possibly TRBD1 (6 bases). The CDR3 has 13 amino acids. Trimming stripped 5 bases from V and 2 bases from J, with 9 bases between. The V gene's germline CDR1 is LNHDA and CDR2 SQIVND (reference sequence).

The V gene is TRBV25-1, the J gene TRBJ2-5; 9 nucleotides line up with TRBD2. Trimming cost V 2 bases and J 0 bases; bases outside gene matches: 7. Germline V gives CDR1 MGHDK, CDR2 SYGVNS. This CDR3 has 17 residues. The CDR3: CASSEHRASGNQETQYF. CDR3 coding DNA: TGTGCCAGCAGTGAACATCGGGCTAGCGGGAACCAAGAGACCCAGTACTTC. Looking up the rest from reference TRBV25-1 and TRBJ2-5 gives the full variable domain: EADIYQTPRYLVIGTGKKITLECSQTMGHDKMYWYQQDPGMELHLIHYSYGVNSTEKGDLSSESTVSRIRTEHFPLTLESARPSHTSQYLCASSEHRASGNQETQYFGPGTRLLVL.

The rearrangement uses TRBV28 and TRBJ2-7; TRBD2 is a possible D gene (6 bases). V was cut by 2 bases and J by 0 bases, with 11 bases left in between. The CDR3 runs 15 residues. The germline gives CDR1 MDHEN, CDR2 SYDVKM. CDR3 DNA: TGTGCCAGCAGTTTACGAGCGGGCAGCTCCTACGAGCAGTACTTC. It yields the protein CASSLRAGSSYEQYF.

This chain links TRBV15 with TRBJ2-5; no firm D call. V dropped 2 bases and J dropped 1 base, with 11 bases sitting between them. Germline CDR1 is LNHNV and CDR2 is YYDKDF (reference sequence). The CDR3 has 15 residues. CDR3 nucleotide sequence: TGTGCCACCAGCAGAAACGTACAGCTCCAAGAGACCCAGTACTTC. It encodes CATSRNVQLQETQYF.